This T cell receptor beta chain derives from a study of blood T cell repertoires in COVID-19. Profiling relied on immunoSEQ multiplex PCR, and the TCRdb table lists in-frame clones only, not all of them. Among roughly 120,000 clones listed, approximately 87% were seen once. With 0 bases removed from V and 13 bases from J, the gap between germline ends came to 10 bases. The germline V gene encodes CDR1 LGHDT and CDR2 YNNKEL (reference sequence). This CDR3 is 13 amino acids long. The receptor was isolated from a woman aged 60-75 years with acute or convalescent COVID-19. The chain recombines TRBV3-1 (or the pseudogene TRBV3-2) with TRBJ1-6; the D is unclear. The sequenced sample consisted of peripheral blood. The CDR3 DNA sequence: TGTGCCAGCAGCCAAGATCGATCGGGGCCCCTCCACTTT. Its translation is CASSQDRSGPLHF.